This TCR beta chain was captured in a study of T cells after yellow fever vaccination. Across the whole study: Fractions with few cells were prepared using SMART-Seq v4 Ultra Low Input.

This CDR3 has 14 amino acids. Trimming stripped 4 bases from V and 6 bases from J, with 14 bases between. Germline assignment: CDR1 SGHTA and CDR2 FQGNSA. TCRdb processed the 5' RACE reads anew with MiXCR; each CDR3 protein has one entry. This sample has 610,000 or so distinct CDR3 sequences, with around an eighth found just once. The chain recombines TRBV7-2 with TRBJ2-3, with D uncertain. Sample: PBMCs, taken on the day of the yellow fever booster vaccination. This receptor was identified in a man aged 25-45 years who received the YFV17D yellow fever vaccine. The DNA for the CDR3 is TGTGCCAGCAGCTCAAATTCTCGTGGGGATACGCAGTATTTT. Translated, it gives CASSSNSRGDTQYF.